These 23 T cell receptor beta chains originate from one sample sequenced in a study of blood T cells in healthy people across ages. The authors ran a second PCR of 7 to 11 cycles using a sample-barcoded 5' primer and a J-beta primer mix. MiXCR, applied by TCRdb to the 5' RACE reads, yields one record per CDR3 protein. The sample holds about 650,000 distinct CDR3 sequences, under 65% seen once. Sequenced sample: blood. Every receptor here comes from a woman older than 75 in good health.

Concerning this clonotype itself: Its ends do not fully match the called genes, so a read error is possible. The chain is built from TRBV5-1 and TRBJ2-3; no clear D gene. CDR3 length: 13 amino acids. The germline CDR1 and CDR2 sequences are SGHRS and YFSETQ. CDR3 coding DNA: TGCGTCAGCAGATCGGCTAGCACAGATACGCAGTATTTT. Translated: CVSRSASTDTQYF.

Turning to this clonotype: This clone may be a read error of a much larger clone one base away. The rearrangement uses TRBV7-9 and TRBJ2-1, with TRBD2 identical over 9 bases. The CDR3 spans 14 residues. Germline CDR1 is SEHNR and CDR2 is FQNEAQ (reference sequence). CDR3 coding DNA: TGTGCCACGGAGCGGGGGGACTCCTACAATGGGCAGTTCTTC. Residues: CATERGDSYNGQFF.

As regards this clonotype: One end of the junction does not line up with germline, which may come from a read error. The rearrangement links TRBV20-1 to TRBJ2-5; the D is unclear. The J call may be incorrect, as the DNA end agrees better with TRBJ2-7. CDR3 length equals 12 residues. Germline CDR1 and CDR2: DFQATT and SNEGSKA (reference sequence). The CDR3 reads CSARDRRGEQYF. CDR3 bases: TGCAGTGCTCGAGATAGGAGAGGCGAGCAGTACTTC.

In its sample, this clonotype was seen many times. The chain carries TRBV5-1 and TRBJ2-1, with D unresolved. This CDR3 comprises 13 residues. V lost 0 bases and J lost 10, with 11 bases in between. Germline-derived CDR1 and CDR2 are SGHRS and YFSETQ. CDR3 sequence reads: CASSLVSPPEQFF. The CDR3 nucleotides read TGCGCCAGCAGCTTGGTCAGCCCGCCGGAGCAGTTCTTC. Filled out from reference TRBV5-1 and TRBJ2-1, the complete variable domain reads KAGVTQTPRYLIKTRGQQVTLSCSPISGHRSVSWYQQTPGQGLQFLFEYFSETQRNKGNFPGRFSGRQFSNSRSEMNVSTLELGDSALYLCASSLVSPPEQFFGPGTRLTVL.

This sequence joins TRBV6-6 and TRBJ2-5; no definite D call. CDR1 is MNHNY, CDR2 SVGAGI, per germline (reference sequence). Trimming took off 6 bases at V and 0 bases at J, with 8 bases between the two ends. This CDR3 comprises 13 residues. For the CDR3, the DNA is TGTGCCAGCAGCGTAGTTTACCAAGAGACCCAGTACTTC. As protein: CASSVVYQETQYF.

V gene TRBV7-2 combines with J gene TRBJ2-3; the match to TRBD2 covers 13 bases. Germline V gene data show CDR1 as SGHTA and CDR2 as FQGNSA. V lost 5 bases, J lost 14 bases, and 16 bases stayed unmatched. The CDR3 extends over 16 amino acids. In nucleotides, the CDR3 is TGTGCCAGCAGCAGTAGGACTAGCGGGAGCTTGAGATACGCGTATTTT. Amino acids: CASSSRTSGSLRYAYF.

CDR3 bases: TGCGCCAGCAGCTCGCTGCGGGAGGCCCAAGAGACCCAGTACTTC. Encoded protein: CASSSLREAQETQYF. This chain connects TRBV5-1 to TRBJ2-5; 8 nucleotides line up with TRBD2. The CDR3 covers 15 residues. CDR1 is SGHRS and CDR2 is YFSETQ in the germline V gene. V lost 3 bases to trimming and J lost 1 base; unmatched junction nucleotides: 5.

The chain uses TRBV20-1 and TRBJ2-1; D is possibly TRBD1 or TRBD2 (6 bases each). Germline lookup yields CDR1 DFQATT and CDR2 SNEGSKA (reference sequence). V lost 5 bases to trimming and J lost 13 bases, with 15 bases between them. The CDR3 runs to 11 residues. The CDR3 loop reads CSAATQGGQFF. The CDR3 DNA is TGCAGTGCTGCCACACAGGGAGGTCAGTTCTTC.

Concerning this clonotype: As the CDR3 is not closed by the conserved phenylalanine or tryptophan, this likely results from a read error. No DNA is shown, since the ends of the CDR3 on it are uncertain; the CDR3 is the one TCRdb lists. The chain employs TRBV2 and TRBJ2-5. Termini included, the CDR3 measures 9 amino acids. Germline V CDR1 and CDR2: SNHLY, FYNNEI. CDR3 sequence reads: CASSVNQNT.

A remark on this clonotype: This clone may be a read error of a much larger clone one base away. The V gene is TRBV7-9, the J gene TRBJ1-2; 9 positions agree with TRBD1. In germline, CDR1 is SEHNR, CDR2 FQNEAQ (reference sequence). After removal of 6 bases from V and 5 bases from J, the junction contained 13 bases not matched to a gene. This CDR3 is built from 16 residues. The CDR3 is CASSLTRTTGGYGYTF. The CDR3 nucleotides read TGTGCCAGCAGTCTTACAAGAACGACAGGGGGTTATGGCTACACCTTC.

The V call is TRBV6-6, the J call TRBJ2-1, with TRBD1 identical over 7 bases. The CDR3 extends over 12 amino acids. V dropped 6 bases and J dropped 13; count of bases not matched to a gene: 9. Germline CDR1 reads MNHNY; CDR2 reads SVGAGI (reference sequence). The CDR3 DNA follows: TGTGCCAGCAGCTTCCCCGGACAGGATCAGTTCTTC. Residues: CASSFPGQDQFF.

The table lists this clonotype with many counts. The genes are TRBV12-3 or TRBV12-4 and TRBJ2-1; 8 bases fit TRBD2. The junction had 21 bases not matched to a gene; V was cut back by 1 base and J by 4 bases. The CDR3 is 21 residues long. CDR3 sequence (DNA): TGTGCCAGCAGTTTAGGGAGGGGCGGCCGACTAGCGAGGGCCGCTTACAATGAGCAGTTCTTC. This translates into CASSLGRGGRLARAAYNEQFF.

This clonotype was detected ten times or more. V and J are TRBV5-1 and TRBJ2-1, with a tentative D call TRBD1 (5 bases). V lost 0 bases to trimming and J lost 9 bases, with 13 bases between them. CDR1 and CDR2 (germline): SGHRS, YFSETQ. This CDR3 is built from 14 residues. CDR3 DNA sequence: TGCGCCAGCAGCTTGGCCAAGGGGCAGGGTGAGCAGTTCTTC. The encoded protein is CASSLAKGQGEQFF.

This clonotype occurred many times. V usage is TRBV7-9 and J usage is TRBJ2-7; the match to TRBD2 covers 11 bases. The CDR3 loop spans 20 amino acids. Trimming at V came to 3 bases and at J to 0 bases, leaving 16 bases not matched to a gene. Per germline, CDR1 SEHNR and CDR2 FQNEAQ (reference sequence). CDR3 in amino acids: CASSFGKTSGILANSYEQYF. CDR3 DNA: TGTGCCAGCAGCTTCGGGAAGACTAGCGGGATTTTGGCCAACTCCTACGAGCAGTACTTC. Full variable domain (remainder filled in from reference TRBV7-9 and TRBJ2-7): DTGVSQNPRHKITKRGQNVTFRCDPISEHNRLYWYRQTLGQGPEFLTYFQNEAQLEKSRLLSDRFSAERPKGSFSTLEIQRTEQGDSAMYLCASSFGKTSGILANSYEQYFGPGTRLTVT.

This chain uses TRBV7-3 with TRBJ2-7; D is uncertain. V was shortened by 5 bases and J by 1 base, with 9 bases between the two germline ends. The CDR3 consists of 13 residues. CDR1 and CDR2 from the germline V gene are SGHTA and FQGTGA. In DNA, the CDR3 is TGTGCCAGCAGCGTGTACGGATCCTACGAGCAGTACTTC. Protein sequence: CASSVYGSYEQYF.

The chain carries TRBV20-1 and TRBJ2-1; D is uncertain. This CDR3 has 15 residues. V was pared by 1 base and J by 2 bases, with 12 bases between. From germline, CDR1 is DFQATT and CDR2 SNEGSKA (reference sequence). In nucleotides, the CDR3 is TGCAGTGCTAGAGGTGCTGCTGGCACCTACAATGAGCAGTTCTTC. Translation gives CSARGAAGTYNEQFF.

V gene TRBV12-3 or TRBV12-4 combines with J gene TRBJ2-1, with D unresolved. Trimming took 7 bases from V and 0 from J, leaving 13 bases between them. The CDR3 covers 15 residues. CDR3 region: CASTPALSSYNEQFF. In DNA, the CDR3 is TGTGCCAGCACTCCTGCGCTAAGCTCCTACAATGAGCAGTTCTTC.

This clonotype was seen once. One end of the junction is discordant with germline, which a read error may explain. The chain joins TRBV6-5 to TRBJ2-3; weak D call: TRBD2 (5 bases). Looked up from germline, CDR1 is MNHEY and CDR2 is SVGAGI. This CDR3 is built from 14 residues. CDR3 sequence reads: CASRTGVSTATQYF. CDR3 DNA: TGTGCCAGTCGGACCGGGGTTAGTACAGCTACGCAGTATTTT.

This chain joins TRBV29-1 and TRBJ1-4, with D unresolved. From germline, CDR1 is SQVTM and CDR2 ANQGSEA. Trimming pared 7 bases from V and 1 base from J, leaving 10 bases between. This CDR3 is built from 13 residues. The CDR3 DNA sequence: TGCAGCGCCCGGTCCCAAACTAATGAAAAACTGTTTTTT. Protein sequence: CSARSQTNEKLFF. The complete variable domain, with remaining parts taken from reference TRBV29-1 and TRBJ1-4, reads SAVISQKPSRDICQRGTSLTIQCQVDSQVTMMFWYRQQPGQSLTLIATANQGSEATYESGFVIDKFPISRPNLTFSTLTVSNMSPEDSSIYLCSARSQTNEKLFFGSGTQLSVL.

This clonotype was counted a single time. This chain links TRBV2 with TRBJ2-3, with D perhaps being TRBD1 or TRBD2 (6 bases each). The CDR3 length is 13 residues. CDR1 is SNHLY, CDR2 FYNNEI, per germline. The germline V and J ends were trimmed by 7 bases and 6 bases, with 14 bases remaining between them. CDR3 sequence: CASTVGGWDTQYF. CDR3 coding DNA: TGTGCCAGCACAGTGGGGGGCTGGGATACGCAGTATTTT. The full variable domain, completed using reference TRBV2 and TRBJ2-3, is EPEVTQTPSHQVTQMGQEVILRCVPISNHLYFYWYRQILGQKVEFLVSFYNNEISEKSEIFDDQFSVERPDGSNFTLKIRSTKLEDSAMYFCASTVGGWDTQYFGPGTRLTVL.

In this sample, this clonotype turned up many times. The CDR3 is CSAESTSDEQFF. The DNA of the CDR3 is TGCAGCGCCGAATCGACTAGCGATGAGCAGTTCTTC. This sequence joins TRBV29-1 and TRBJ2-1; TRBD2 agrees at 8 bases. Germline lookup yields CDR1 SQVTM and CDR2 ANQGSEA. The trim removed 7 bases at V and 8 bases at J, leaving 7 bases unmatched. This CDR3 is built from 12 residues.

This rearrangement joins TRBV29-1 to TRBJ2-5; TRBD1 matches at 7 bases. The J segment lost 7 bases and the V segment lost 6 bases, leaving 8 bases of the junction unmatched. Per germline, CDR1 SQVTM and CDR2 ANQGSEA. This CDR3 spans 12 amino acids. DNA of the CDR3: TGCAGCGTCGAGGGACAGATGGGGACCCAGTACTTC. As protein: CSVEGQMGTQYF.

This chain links TRBV20-1 with TRBJ1-3; no definite D call. The CDR3 has 15 amino acids. V was shortened by 0 bases and J by 0 bases, with 9 bases between the two germline ends. Germline V gene lookup returns CDR1 DFQATT and CDR2 SNEGSKA (reference sequence). The CDR3 here is CSARDMGSSGNTIYF. The CDR3 nucleotides are TGCAGTGCTAGAGATATGGGGAGCTCTGGAAACACCATATATTTT.